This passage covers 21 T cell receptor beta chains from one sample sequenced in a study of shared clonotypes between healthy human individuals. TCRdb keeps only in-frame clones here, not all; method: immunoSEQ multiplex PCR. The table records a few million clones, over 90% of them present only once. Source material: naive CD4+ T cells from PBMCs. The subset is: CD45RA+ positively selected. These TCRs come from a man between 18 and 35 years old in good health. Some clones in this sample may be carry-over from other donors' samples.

The CDR3 is CSVGQGASGYTF. As DNA, the CDR3 is TGCAGCGTGGGACAGGGGGCATCCGGCTACACCTTC. V usage is TRBV29-1 and J usage is TRBJ1-2; 12 nucleotides align to TRBD1. The CDR3 length is 12 residues. Germline V gene sequence: CDR1 SQVTM, CDR2 ANQGSEA. The J segment lost 8 bases and the V segment lost 6 bases, leaving 4 bases of the junction unmatched.

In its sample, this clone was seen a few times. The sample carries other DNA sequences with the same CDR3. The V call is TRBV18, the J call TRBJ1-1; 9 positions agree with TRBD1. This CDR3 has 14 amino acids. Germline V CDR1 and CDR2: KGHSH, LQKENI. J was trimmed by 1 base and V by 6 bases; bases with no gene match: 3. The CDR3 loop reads CASSPGQGNTEAFF. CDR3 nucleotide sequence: TGTGCCAGCTCGCCGGGACAGGGGAACACTGAAGCTTTCTTT.

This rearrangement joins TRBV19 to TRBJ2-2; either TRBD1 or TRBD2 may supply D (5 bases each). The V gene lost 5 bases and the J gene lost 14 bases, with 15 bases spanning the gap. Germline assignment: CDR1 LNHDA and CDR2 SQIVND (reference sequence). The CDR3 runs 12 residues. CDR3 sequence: CASSPPRGYLFF. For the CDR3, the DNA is TGTGCCAGTAGTCCCCCGAGGGGTTATCTGTTTTTT. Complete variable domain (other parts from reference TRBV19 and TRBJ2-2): DGGITQSPKYLFRKEGQNVTLSCEQNLNHDAMYWYRQDPGQGLRLIYYSQIVNDFQKGDIAEGYSVSREKKESFPLTVTSAQKNPTAFYLCASSPPRGYLFFGEGSRLTVL.

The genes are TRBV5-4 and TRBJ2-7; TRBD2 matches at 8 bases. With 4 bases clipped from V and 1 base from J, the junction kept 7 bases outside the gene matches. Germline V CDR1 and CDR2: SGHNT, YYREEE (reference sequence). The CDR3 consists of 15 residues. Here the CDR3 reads CASSTRASGSYEQYF. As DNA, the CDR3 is TGTGCCAGCAGCACGAGAGCTAGCGGGTCCTACGAGCAGTACTTC.

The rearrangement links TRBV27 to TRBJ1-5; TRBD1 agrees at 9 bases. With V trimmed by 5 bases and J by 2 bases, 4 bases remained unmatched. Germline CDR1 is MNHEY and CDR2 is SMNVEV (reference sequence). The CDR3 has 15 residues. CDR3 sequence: CASSLTGGGNQPQHF. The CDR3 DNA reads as TGTGCCAGCAGTCTTACAGGGGGCGGCAATCAGCCCCAGCATTTT.

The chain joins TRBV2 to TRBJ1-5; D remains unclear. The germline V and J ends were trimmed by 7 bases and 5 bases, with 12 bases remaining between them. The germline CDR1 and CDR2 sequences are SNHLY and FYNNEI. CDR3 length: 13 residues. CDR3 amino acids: CASMRQLHQPQHF. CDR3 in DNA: TGTGCCAGCATGAGGCAGCTCCATCAGCCCCAGCATTTT.

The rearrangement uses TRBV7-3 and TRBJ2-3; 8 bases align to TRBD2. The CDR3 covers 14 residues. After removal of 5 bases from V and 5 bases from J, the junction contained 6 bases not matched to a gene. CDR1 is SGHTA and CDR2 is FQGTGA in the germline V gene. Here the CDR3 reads CASSRRLAIDTQYF. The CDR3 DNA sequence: TGTGCCAGCAGCCGGAGACTAGCGATAGATACGCAGTATTTT.

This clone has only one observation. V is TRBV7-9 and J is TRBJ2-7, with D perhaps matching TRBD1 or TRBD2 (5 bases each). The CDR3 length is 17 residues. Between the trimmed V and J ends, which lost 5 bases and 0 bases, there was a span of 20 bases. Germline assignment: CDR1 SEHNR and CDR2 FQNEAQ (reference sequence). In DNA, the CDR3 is TGTGCCAGCAGCCTGATTTTGGGGACCCAAGGCTCCTACGAGCAGTACTTC. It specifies CASSLILGTQGSYEQYF. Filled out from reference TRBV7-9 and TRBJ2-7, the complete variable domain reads DTGVSQNPRHKITKRGQNVTFRCDPISEHNRLYWYRQTLGQGPEFLTYFQNEAQLEKSRLLSDRFSAERPKGSFSTLEIQRTEQGDSAMYLCASSLILGTQGSYEQYFGPGTRLTVT.

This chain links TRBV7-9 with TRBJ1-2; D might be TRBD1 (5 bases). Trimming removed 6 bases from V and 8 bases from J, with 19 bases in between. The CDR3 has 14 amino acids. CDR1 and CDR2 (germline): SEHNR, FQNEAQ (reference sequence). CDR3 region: CASREEGRALGYTF. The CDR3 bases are TGTGCCAGCAGGGAGGAGGGGCGAGCTTTGGGCTACACCTTC.

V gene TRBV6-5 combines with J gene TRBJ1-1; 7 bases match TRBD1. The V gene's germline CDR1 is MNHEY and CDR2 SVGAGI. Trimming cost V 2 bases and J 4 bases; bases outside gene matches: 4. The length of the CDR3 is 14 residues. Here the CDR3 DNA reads TGTGCCAGCAGTTACAGGGACAGTAGCACTGAAGCTTTCTTT. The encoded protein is CASSYRDSSTEAFF.

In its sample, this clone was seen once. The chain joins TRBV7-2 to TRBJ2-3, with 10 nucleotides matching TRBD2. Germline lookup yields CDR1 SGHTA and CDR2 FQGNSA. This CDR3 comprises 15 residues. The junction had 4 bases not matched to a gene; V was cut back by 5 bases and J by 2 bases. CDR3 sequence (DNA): TGTGCCAGCAGCCCTAGCGGGGGATTCACAGATACGCAGTATTTT. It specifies CASSPSGGFTDTQYF.

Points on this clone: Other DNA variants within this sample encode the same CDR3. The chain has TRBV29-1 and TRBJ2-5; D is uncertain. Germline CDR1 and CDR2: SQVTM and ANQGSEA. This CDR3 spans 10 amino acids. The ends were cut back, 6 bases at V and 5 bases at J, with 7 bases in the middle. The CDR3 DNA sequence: TGCAGCGTGGCCTTGGAGACCCAGTACTTC. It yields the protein CSVALETQYF.

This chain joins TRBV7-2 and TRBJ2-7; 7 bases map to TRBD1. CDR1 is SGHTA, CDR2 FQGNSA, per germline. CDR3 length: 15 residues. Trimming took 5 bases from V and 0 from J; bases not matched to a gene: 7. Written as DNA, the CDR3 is TGTGCCAGCAGCCCGATAAGACAGGGCTCCTACGAGCAGTACTTC. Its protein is CASSPIRQGSYEQYF.

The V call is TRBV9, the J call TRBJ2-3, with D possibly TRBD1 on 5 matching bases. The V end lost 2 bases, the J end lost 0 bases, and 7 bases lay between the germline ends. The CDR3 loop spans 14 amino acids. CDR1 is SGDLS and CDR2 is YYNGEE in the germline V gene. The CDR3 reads CASSVGQSTDTQYF. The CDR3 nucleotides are TGTGCCAGCAGCGTGGGGCAGAGCACAGATACGCAGTATTTT.

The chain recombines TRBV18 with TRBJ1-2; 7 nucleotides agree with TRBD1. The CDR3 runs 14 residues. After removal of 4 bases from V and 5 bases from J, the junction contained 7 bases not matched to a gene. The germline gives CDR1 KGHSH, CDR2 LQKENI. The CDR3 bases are TGTGCCAGCTCACAACCGGGACAGCCTTATGGCTACACCTTC. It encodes CASSQPGQPYGYTF.

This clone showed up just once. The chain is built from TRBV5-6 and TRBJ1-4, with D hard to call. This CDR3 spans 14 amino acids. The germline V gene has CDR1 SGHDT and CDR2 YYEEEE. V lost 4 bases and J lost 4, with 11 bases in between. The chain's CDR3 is CASSRWRINEKLFF. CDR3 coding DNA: TGTGCCAGCAGCCGGTGGCGGATTAATGAAAAACTGTTTTTT. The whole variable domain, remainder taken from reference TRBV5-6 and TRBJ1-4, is DAGVTQSPTHLIKTRGQQVTLRCSPKSGHDTVSWYQQALGQGPQFIFQYYEEEERQRGNFPDRFSGHQFPNYSSELNVNALLLGDSALYLCASSRWRINEKLFFGSGTQLSVL.

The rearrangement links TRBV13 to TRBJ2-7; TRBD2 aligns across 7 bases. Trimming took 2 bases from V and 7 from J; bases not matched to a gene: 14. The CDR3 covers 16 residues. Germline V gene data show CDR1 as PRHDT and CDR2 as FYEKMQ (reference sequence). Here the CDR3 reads CASSLRGRPVGGEQYF. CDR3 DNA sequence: TGTGCCAGCAGCTTACGAGGGAGGCCCGTGGGAGGGGAGCAGTACTTC. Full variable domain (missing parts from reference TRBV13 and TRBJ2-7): AAGVIQSPRHLIKEKRETATLKCYPIPRHDTVYWYQQGPGQDPQFLISFYEKMQSDKGSIPDRFSAQQFSDYHSELNMSSLELGDSALYFCASSLRGRPVGGEQYFGPGTRLTVT.

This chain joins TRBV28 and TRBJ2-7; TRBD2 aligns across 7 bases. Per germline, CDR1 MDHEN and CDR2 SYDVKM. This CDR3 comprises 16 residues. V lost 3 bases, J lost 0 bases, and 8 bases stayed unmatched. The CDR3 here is CASSLGGRWSSYEQYF. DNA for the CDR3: TGTGCCAGCAGTTTGGGCGGGAGATGGAGCTCCTACGAGCAGTACTTC.

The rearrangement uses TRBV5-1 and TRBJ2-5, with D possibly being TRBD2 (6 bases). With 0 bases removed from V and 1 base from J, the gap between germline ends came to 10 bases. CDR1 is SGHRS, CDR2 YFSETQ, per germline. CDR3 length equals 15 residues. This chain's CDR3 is CASSLVTSSQETQYF. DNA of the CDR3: TGCGCCAGCAGCTTGGTTACTAGCAGCCAAGAGACCCAGTACTTC.

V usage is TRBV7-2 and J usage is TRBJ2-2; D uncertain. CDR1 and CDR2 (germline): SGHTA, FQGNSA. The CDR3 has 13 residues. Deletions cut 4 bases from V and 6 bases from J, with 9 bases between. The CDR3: CASSSDWAGELFF. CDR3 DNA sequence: TGTGCCAGCAGCTCCGACTGGGCCGGGGAGCTGTTTTTT.

CDR3 in amino acids: CASSQGGLGTEAFF. In DNA, the CDR3 is TGTGCCAGCTCACAAGGGGGATTGGGCACTGAAGCTTTCTTT. This sequence joins TRBV18 and TRBJ1-1; D possibly corresponds to TRBD1 (6 bases). The CDR3 has 14 amino acids. Germline CDR1 is KGHSH and CDR2 is LQKENI. Trimming pared 4 bases from V and 4 bases from J, leaving 13 bases between.